These 30 T cell receptor beta chains originate from one sample sequenced in a study of blood T cells in healthy people across ages. For the second PCR, which ran for roughly 7 to 11 cycles, a sample-barcoded 5' primer and a J-beta primer mix were used. TCRdb ran MiXCR on the 5' RACE reads and lists one entry per CDR3 protein. The sample lists roughly 1.9 million distinct CDR3 sequences; around 42% were seen once. Sample: blood. Every receptor here comes from a human donor in good health.

This clonotype appeared a few times. CDR3 sequence reads: CSARSRRVEQFF. The CDR3, as DNA: TGCAGTGCTAGGTCCCGACGGGTTGAGCAGTTCTTC. The chain joins TRBV20-1 to TRBJ2-1; D is ambiguous. The germline V gene encodes CDR1 DFQATT and CDR2 SNEGSKA (reference sequence). The CDR3 has 12 residues. Trimming removed 3 bases at V and 9 bases at J, with 12 bases between.

This clonotype has only a few counts. The genes are TRBV20-1 and TRBJ2-7, with unresolved D. Germline values: CDR1 DFQATT, CDR2 SNEGSKA (reference sequence). V was shortened by 5 bases and J by 6 bases, with 14 bases between the two germline ends. CDR3 length: 12 amino acids. The CDR3 DNA is TGCAGTGCTCTCAAGAGCTCCAGCGAGCAGTACTTC. It specifies CSALKSSSEQYF.

The chain links TRBV4-3 to TRBJ1-1; maybe TRBD1 (6 bases). Germline CDR1 LGHNA, CDR2 YSLEER. The CDR3 loop spans 14 amino acids. V was shortened by 1 base and J by 5 bases, with 11 bases between the two germline ends. CDR3 sequence: CASSQAWGATEAFF. In DNA, the CDR3 is TGCGCCAGCAGCCAAGCCTGGGGGGCTACTGAAGCTTTCTTT.

This clonotype was observed a handful of times. The chain is built from TRBV7-9 and TRBJ1-2; D uncertain. The germline CDR1 and CDR2 sequences are SEHNR and FQNEAQ (reference sequence). CDR3 size: 14 residues. V was trimmed by 1 base and J by 8 bases, leaving 14 bases between them. CDR3 protein: CASSLGEGSRGYTF. The CDR3 DNA reads TGTGCCAGCAGCTTAGGGGAGGGCAGTCGAGGCTACACCTTC.

V gene TRBV4-3 combines with J gene TRBJ1-5; unclear D gene. Trimming took 0 bases from V and 1 from J, leaving 7 bases between them. The CDR3 is made up of 15 amino acids. Germline lookup yields CDR1 LGHNA and CDR2 YSLEER. CDR3 sequence reads: CASSQDVRSNQPQHF. The CDR3 region has the DNA TGCGCCAGCAGCCAAGACGTCCGGAGCAATCAGCCCCAGCATTTT.

This clonotype was counted between two and nine times. The gene calls are TRBV5-1 and TRBJ2-4, with D possibly matching TRBD1 (5 bases). The V gene lost 2 bases and the J gene lost 3 bases, with 15 bases spanning the gap. The CDR3 sequence is 16 residues long. Germline V gene data show CDR1 as SGHRS and CDR2 as YFSETQ. DNA of the CDR3: TGCGCCAGCAGCTTATATCAGGGTTTAGGCAAAAACATTCAGTACTTC. Translation: CASSLYQGLGKNIQYF. Filled out from reference TRBV5-1 and TRBJ2-4, the complete variable domain reads KAGVTQTPRYLIKTRGQQVTLSCSPISGHRSVSWYQQTPGQGLQFLFEYFSETQRNKGNFPGRFSGRQFSNSRSEMNVSTLELGDSALYLCASSLYQGLGKNIQYFGAGTRLSVL.

This chain joins TRBV20-1 and TRBJ1-5; tentative D call: TRBD1 (5 bases). Germline CDR1 is DFQATT and CDR2 is SNEGSKA (reference sequence). V was clipped by 0 bases and J by 0 bases, with 18 bases between them. The CDR3 has 18 amino acids. The CDR3 DNA reads TGCAGTGCTAGAGATGAAGCGACAGTGGAATATAGCAATCAGCCCCAGCATTTT. Translating gives CSARDEATVEYSNQPQHF.

This clonotype occurred a few times. This chain joins TRBV12-3 or TRBV12-4 and TRBJ1-5; D is unclear. V shed 6 bases and J shed 4 bases, with 7 bases lying between them. This CDR3 has 12 amino acids. For the CDR3, the DNA is TGTGCCAGCAGCCGCGCGAATCAGCCCCAGCATTTT. This encodes CASSRANQPQHF.

This clonotype has just one count. The genes are TRBV29-1 and TRBJ2-1, with D possibly TRBD2 on 6 matching bases. Germline V CDR1 and CDR2: SQVTM, ANQGSEA. The V and J ends lost 1 base and 14 bases respectively, with 9 bases between them. CDR3 length: 10 residues. The CDR3 DNA sequence: TGCAGCGTTGAAGTGGGGAGGAAGTTCTTC. Translating gives CSVEVGRKFF.

This chain links TRBV2 with TRBJ1-6; TRBD1 matches at 9 bases. Trimming took 11 bases from V and 7 from J; bases not matched to a gene: 6. The CDR3 consists of 13 residues. Germline V gene lookup returns CDR1 SNHLY and CDR2 FYNNEI. The CDR3 coding sequence is TGTGCCGGAGGAGGACAGGGGAATTCACCCCTCCACTTT. Its translation is CAGGGQGNSPLHF.

On this clonotype: The junction and the germline gene differ at one end; a read error may be behind it. The genes are TRBV7-2 and TRBJ2-7, with 7 bases fitting TRBD2. The germline CDR1 and CDR2 sequences are SGHTA and FQGNSA. The CDR3 contains 14 residues. The CDR3 DNA reads TGTGCCAACAGCTTAACCGGGACTATCTACGAGCAGTACTTC. This encodes CANSLTGTIYEQYF.

Comments on this clonotype: At one end the junction does not follow the germline gene, possibly because of a read error. The V call is TRBV7-2, the J call TRBJ1-4, with unresolved D. Germline CDR1 and CDR2: SGHTA and FQGNSA. The CDR3 extends over 15 amino acids. CDR3 nucleotide sequence: TGTGTCAGCAGCTTAGTGGCTCAAGGGAGGGAAAAACTGTTTTTT. Protein sequence: CVSSLVAQGREKLFF.

This clonotype is a singleton in its sample. The chain couples TRBV9 to TRBJ2-5, with D possibly being TRBD1 or TRBD2 (5 bases each). Trimming pared 0 bases from V and 5 bases from J, leaving 17 bases between. The CDR3 runs 16 residues. Germline V gene data show CDR1 as SGDLS and CDR2 as YYNGEE. This CDR3 is CASSVEGEGLEETQYF. The DNA of the CDR3 is TGTGCCAGCAGCGTAGAAGGAGAGGGGTTGGAGGAGACCCAGTACTTC.

As to this clonotype: A junction end diverges from the germline sequence, so it may reflect a read error. The chain joins TRBV12-3 or TRBV12-4 to TRBJ2-1, with D unresolved. The CDR3 has 11 amino acids. The CDR3 DNA reads TGTACCAGCAGTTTTCTCAATGAGCAGTTCTTC. Its translation: CTSSFLNEQFF.

A remark on this clonotype: A read error may be the cause here, since a much bigger clone is one base away. The genes are TRBV4-1 and TRBJ2-1, with TRBD1 as a possible D gene (6 bases). Germline CDR1 is MGHRA and CDR2 is YSYEKL. CDR3 length: 17 amino acids. For the CDR3, the DNA is TGTGCCAGCAGCCGAGAACTTCTCACGCAGGGGAAGACTGAGCAGTTCTTC. Its protein is CASSRELLTQGKTEQFF.

J is TRBJ2-5 and V is TRBV7-3; TRBD2 might be the D (5 bases). The CDR3 totals 15 residues. The V gene lost 1 base and the J gene lost 2 bases, with 11 bases spanning the gap. Germline loops: CDR1 SGHTA, CDR2 FQGTGA. The CDR3 nucleotides read TGTGCCAGCAGCTTAAACGTCGGGGTACAAGAGACCCAGTACTTC. Residues: CASSLNVGVQETQYF.

In its sample, this clonotype was seen many times. The CDR3 protein is CASSTSGPYEQYF. The CDR3 DNA follows: TGCGCCAGCTCCACTAGCGGGCCATACGAGCAGTACTTC. This chain links TRBV5-1 with TRBJ2-7; TRBD2 matches 9 bases. Germline CDR1 SGHRS, CDR2 YFSETQ. CDR3 length: 13 amino acids. The trim removed 7 bases at V and 4 bases at J, leaving 6 bases unmatched.

This rearrangement joins TRBV4-2 to TRBJ2-1; unclear D gene. The germline CDR1 and CDR2 sequences are LGHNA and YNFKEQ. Trimming cost V 1 base and J 15 bases, with 7 bases left between them. This CDR3 has 10 amino acids. CDR3 in amino acids: CASSQGVLFF. The CDR3, as DNA: TGTGCCAGCAGCCAAGGGGTTTTGTTCTTC.

The CDR3 nucleotides read TGTGCCAGCAGCAGATCGACAGGGGTTTTAGAAAAACTGTTTTTT. Its translation is CASSRSTGVLEKLFF. The chain joins TRBV7-6 to TRBJ1-4; the match to TRBD1 covers 8 bases. V shed 5 bases and J 8 bases; nucleotides not matched to a gene: 10. CDR1 SGHVS and CDR2 FNYEAQ come from the germline V gene. The CDR3 runs to 15 residues.

This clonotype was counted ten times or more. The chain employs TRBV29-1 and TRBJ2-7, with D perhaps TRBD1 (6 bases). Trimming took off 3 bases at V and 4 bases at J, with 10 bases between the two ends. CDR1 and CDR2 (germline): SQVTM, ANQGSEA. CDR3 length: 12 amino acids. The chain's CDR3 is CSVEQGRYEQYF. The CDR3 nucleotides are TGCAGCGTTGAGCAGGGGCGGTACGAGCAGTACTTC.

This clonotype was counted between two and nine times. The rearrangement uses TRBV3-1 and TRBJ2-3; TRBD1 matches at 8 bases. V lost 4 bases and J lost 4; bases outside the gene matches: 10. Germline loops: CDR1 LGHDT, CDR2 YNNKEL (reference sequence). The CDR3 is 16 residues long. The CDR3, as DNA: TGTGCCAGCAGCCCCAATACGCAGACAGGGGCAGATACGCAGTATTTT. This gives the protein CASSPNTQTGADTQYF.

Many counts were recorded for this clonotype. The chain uses TRBV5-1 and TRBJ2-1; D may be TRBD1 (5 bases). CDR1 is SGHRS, CDR2 YFSETQ, per germline. The CDR3 is made up of 14 amino acids. The V end lost 4 bases, the J end lost 1 base, and 9 bases lay between the germline ends. In nucleotides, the CDR3 is TGCGCCAGCAGCCCACAGGAGTCCTACAATGAGCAGTTCTTC. It encodes CASSPQESYNEQFF. The full variable domain, rest sourced from reference TRBV5-1 and TRBJ2-1, is KAGVTQTPRYLIKTRGQQVTLSCSPISGHRSVSWYQQTPGQGLQFLFEYFSETQRNKGNFPGRFSGRQFSNSRSEMNVSTLELGDSALYLCASSPQESYNEQFFGPGTRLTVL.

The chain combines TRBV5-5 with TRBJ2-2; D is perhaps TRBD1 or TRBD2 (5 bases each). This CDR3 contains 17 residues. In germline, CDR1 is SGHKS, CDR2 YYEKEE (reference sequence). With 4 bases removed from V and 1 base from J, the gap between germline ends came to 17 bases. CDR3 nucleotide sequence: TGTGCCAGCAGCCCGGTCCCCGGGGCCCTGAACACCGGGGAGCTGTTTTTT. Translation: CASSPVPGALNTGELFF.

V and J are TRBV12-3 or TRBV12-4 and TRBJ1-2; D call uncertain. The CDR3 is 15 residues long. V lost 6 bases and J 0 bases, leaving 14 bases between the germline ends. DNA of the CDR3: TGTGCCAGCAGCCCCCCGGGATTAGCTAACTATGGCTACACCTTC. Amino acid sequence: CASSPPGLANYGYTF.

This clonotype turned up a few times. This chain uses TRBV4-2 with TRBJ2-7, with TRBD2 identical over 7 bases. Losses at the gene ends were 4 bases for V and 7 bases for J; bases not matched to a gene: 16. The CDR3 consists of 16 residues. Per the germline V gene, CDR1 is LGHNA and CDR2 is YNFKEQ. This CDR3 reads CASSPNLGGSRGEQYF. The CDR3 DNA follows: TGTGCCAGCAGCCCAAACCTGGGGGGGTCACGTGGGGAGCAGTACTTC.

Turning to this clonotype: A junction end diverges from the germline sequence, so it may reflect a read error. CDR3 nucleotide sequence: TGTGCCAGCGGCCAAGCGAACAGGGGGGTCGCAGATACGCAGTATTTT. Translated: CASGQANRGVADTQYF. The V call is TRBV14, the J call TRBJ2-3, with TRBD1 matching over 8 bases. This CDR3 is built from 16 residues. CDR1 is SGHDN and CDR2 is FVKESK in the germline V gene.

V and J are TRBV27 and TRBJ2-6; TRBD1 might be the D (5 bases). CDR3 length equals 15 residues. V lost 3 bases to trimming and J lost 2 bases, with 8 bases between them. Germline V lookup: CDR1 MNHEY, CDR2 SMNVEV (reference sequence). This chain's CDR3 is CASSFLRAGANVLTF. Written as DNA, the CDR3 is TGTGCCAGCAGTTTCCTCAGGGCTGGGGCCAACGTCCTGACTTTC.

This clonotype was picked up a small number of times. One end of the junction does not line up with germline, which may come from a read error. This sequence joins TRBV18 and TRBJ2-5, with D possibly TRBD2 on 6 matching bases. CDR1 is KGHSH, CDR2 LQKENI, per germline. The CDR3 runs to 16 residues. CDR3 in amino acids: CASSPLGNAGQGTQYF. The CDR3 nucleotides read TGTGCCAGCTCACCTTTGGGGAATGCGGGGCAAGGGACCCAGTACTTC.

This clonotype was observed a few times. The chain employs TRBV3-1 and TRBJ1-2; 11 bases align to TRBD1. CDR1 and CDR2 from the germline V gene are LGHDT and YNNKEL (reference sequence). This CDR3 spans 15 amino acids. J gave up 8 bases and V 1 base, and 6 bases lay outside the gene matches. CDR3 residues: CASSQVTDRGQGYTF. CDR3 DNA sequence: TGTGCCAGCAGCCAAGTAACGGACAGGGGGCAAGGCTACACCTTC. Variable domain in full (rest from reference TRBV3-1 and TRBJ1-2): DTAVSQTPKYLVTQMGNDKSIKCEQNLGHDTMYWYKQDSKKFLKIMFSYNNKELIINETVPNRFSPKSPDKAHLNLHINSLELGDSAVYFCASSQVTDRGQGYTFGSGTRLTVV.

This chain uses TRBV20-1 with TRBJ2-5; 7 bases fit TRBD2. The V gene end was trimmed by 6 bases and the J gene end by 5 bases; junction bases not matched to a gene: 9. The CDR3 sequence is 13 residues long. The germline gives CDR1 DFQATT, CDR2 SNEGSKA (reference sequence). In DNA, the CDR3 is TGCAGTGCAGGGGACTATTCTTCGGAGACCCAGTACTTC. Its protein product is CSAGDYSSETQYF.